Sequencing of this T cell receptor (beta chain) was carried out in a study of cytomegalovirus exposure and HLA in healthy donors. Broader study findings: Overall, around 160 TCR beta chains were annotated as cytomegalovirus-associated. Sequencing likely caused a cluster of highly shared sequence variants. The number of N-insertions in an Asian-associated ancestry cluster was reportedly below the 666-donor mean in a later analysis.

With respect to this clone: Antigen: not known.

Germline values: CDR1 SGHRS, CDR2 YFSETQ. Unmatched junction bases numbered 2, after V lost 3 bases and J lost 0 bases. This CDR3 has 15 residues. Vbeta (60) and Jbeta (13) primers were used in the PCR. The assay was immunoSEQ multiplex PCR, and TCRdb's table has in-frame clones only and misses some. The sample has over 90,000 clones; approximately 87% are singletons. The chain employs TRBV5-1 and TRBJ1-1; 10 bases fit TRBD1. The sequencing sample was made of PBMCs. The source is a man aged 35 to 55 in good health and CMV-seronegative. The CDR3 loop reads CASSSGTGVNTEAFF. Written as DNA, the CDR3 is TGCGCCAGCAGCTCCGGGACAGGGGTGAACACTGAAGCTTTCTTT.